The 10 T cell receptor beta chains listed next were all sequenced from one sample in a study of blood T cell repertoires in COVID-19. Only in-frame clones appear in the TCRdb table, and some are missing; sequencing was by immunoSEQ multiplex PCR. The sample contains around 130,000 clones, roughly 84% of which appear only once. The sample was peripheral blood. All receptors come from a man aged 25 to 40 with COVID-19, enrolled during active disease.

The chain carries TRBV7-9 and TRBJ2-2; TRBD2 matches 9 bases. After removal of 5 bases from V and 6 bases from J, the junction contained 16 bases not matched to a gene. The CDR3 extends over 18 amino acids. The V gene's germline CDR1 is SEHNR and CDR2 FQNEAQ (reference sequence). The CDR3: CASSPFGGSGRGSGELFF. DNA for the CDR3: TGTGCCAGCAGCCCATTTGGAGGTAGCGGGAGAGGTTCCGGGGAGCTGTTTTTT.

This rearrangement joins TRBV28 to TRBJ2-7; 8 nucleotides align to TRBD2. The CDR3 contains 14 residues. Unmatched junction bases numbered 6, after V lost 6 bases and J lost 2 bases. The germline V gene has CDR1 MDHEN and CDR2 SYDVKM. The CDR3 DNA reads as TGTGCCAGCAGCACTAGCGGATCCCCCTACGAGCAGTACTTC. Amino acids: CASSTSGSPYEQYF.

The rearrangement joins TRBV4-1 to TRBJ2-7, with TRBD2 matching over 7 bases. J was trimmed by 2 bases and V by 2 bases; bases with no gene match: 9. Germline V CDR1 and CDR2: MGHRA, YSYEKL. This CDR3 comprises 16 residues. The CDR3: CASSQTTSAGAYEQYF. CDR3 bases: TGCGCCAGCAGCCAAACTACTAGCGCTGGAGCCTACGAGCAGTACTTC.

The chain's CDR3 is CASSLDLTSGRRNEQFF. The CDR3 coding sequence is TGTGCCAGCAGCTTAGATTTGACTAGCGGGAGACGGAATGAGCAGTTCTTC. The V gene is TRBV11-2, the J gene TRBJ2-1, with 12 nucleotides matching TRBD2. CDR1 SGHAT and CDR2 FQNNGV come from the germline V gene. This CDR3 has 17 residues. V lost 0 bases and J lost 7; bases outside the gene matches: 7.

The chain joins TRBV4-1 to TRBJ1-1; 7 bases align to TRBD1. This CDR3 is built from 16 residues. V lost 3 bases and J lost 0; bases outside the gene matches: 7. CDR1 and CDR2 from the germline V gene are MGHRA and YSYEKL. The CDR3 DNA follows: TGCGCCAGCAGCCACCCCCGGGACAGCATGAACACTGAAGCTTTCTTT. As protein: CASSHPRDSMNTEAFF.

V usage is TRBV30 and J usage is TRBJ1-1, with D maybe TRBD1 (6 bases). V lost 8 bases to trimming and J lost 4 bases, with 20 bases between them. Germline assignment: CDR1 GTSNPN and CDR2 SVGIG (reference sequence). The CDR3 covers 14 residues. CDR3 loop: CARYLVRGSTEAFF. DNA of the CDR3: TGTGCCCGCTATCTCGTGAGGGGGAGCACTGAAGCTTTCTTT.

The rearrangement links TRBV20-1 to TRBJ2-3; 7 bases match TRBD2. This CDR3 region has 11 residues. With 5 bases clipped from V and 5 bases from J, the junction kept 1 base outside the gene matches. Germline CDR1 reads DFQATT; CDR2 reads SNEGSKA (reference sequence). CDR3 in amino acids: CSAREVDTQYF. Here the CDR3 DNA reads TGCAGTGCTCGGGAGGTAGATACGCAGTATTTT.

This chain links TRBV27 with TRBJ2-3; a possible D gene is TRBD2 (6 bases). CDR1 MNHEY and CDR2 SMNVEV come from the germline V gene (reference sequence). V dropped 6 bases and J dropped 8 bases, with 15 bases sitting between them. This CDR3 spans 13 amino acids. The DNA for the CDR3 is TGTGCCAGCAGCCTGCGGGGAGAGTCTACGCAGTATTTT. This translates into CASSLRGESTQYF.

V and J are TRBV6-5 and TRBJ2-1, with TRBD2 as a possible D gene (6 bases). Trimming stripped 0 bases from V and 7 bases from J, with 13 bases between. This CDR3 has 15 residues. Germline V gene data show CDR1 as MNHEY and CDR2 as SVGAGI. Here the CDR3 reads CASSYSNGGGNEQFF. CDR3 in DNA: TGTGCCAGCAGTTACTCGAACGGGGGAGGAAATGAGCAGTTCTTC.

The chain is built from TRBV9 and TRBJ2-7; 7 bases align to TRBD1. This CDR3 comprises 13 residues. CDR1 is SGDLS and CDR2 is YYNGEE in the germline V gene. V was pared by 3 bases and J by 4 bases, with 4 bases of the junction left unmatched. The CDR3 loop is CASSAIQGYEQYF. The CDR3 DNA reads as TGTGCCAGCAGCGCCATACAGGGGTACGAGCAGTACTTC. The complete variable domain, with remaining parts taken from reference TRBV9 and TRBJ2-7, reads DSGVTQTPKHLITATGQRVTLRCSPRSGDLSVYWYQQSLDQGLQFLIQYYNGEERAKGNILERFSAQQFPDLHSELNLSSLELGDSALYFCASSAIQGYEQYFGPGTRLTVT.